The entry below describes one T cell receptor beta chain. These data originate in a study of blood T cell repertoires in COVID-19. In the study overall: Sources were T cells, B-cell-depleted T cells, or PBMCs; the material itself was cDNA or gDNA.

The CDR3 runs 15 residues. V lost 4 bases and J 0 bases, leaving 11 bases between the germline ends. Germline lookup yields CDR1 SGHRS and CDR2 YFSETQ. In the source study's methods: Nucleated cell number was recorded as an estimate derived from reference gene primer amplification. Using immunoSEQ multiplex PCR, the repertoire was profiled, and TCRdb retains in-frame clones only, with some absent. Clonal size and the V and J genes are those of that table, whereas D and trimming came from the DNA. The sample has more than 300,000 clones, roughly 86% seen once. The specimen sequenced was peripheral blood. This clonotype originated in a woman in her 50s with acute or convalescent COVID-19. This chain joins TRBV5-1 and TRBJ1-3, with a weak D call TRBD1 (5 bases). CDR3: CASSLYDSSGNTIYF. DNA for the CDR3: TGCGCCAGCAGCCTATACGACAGCTCTGGAAACACCATATATTTT.